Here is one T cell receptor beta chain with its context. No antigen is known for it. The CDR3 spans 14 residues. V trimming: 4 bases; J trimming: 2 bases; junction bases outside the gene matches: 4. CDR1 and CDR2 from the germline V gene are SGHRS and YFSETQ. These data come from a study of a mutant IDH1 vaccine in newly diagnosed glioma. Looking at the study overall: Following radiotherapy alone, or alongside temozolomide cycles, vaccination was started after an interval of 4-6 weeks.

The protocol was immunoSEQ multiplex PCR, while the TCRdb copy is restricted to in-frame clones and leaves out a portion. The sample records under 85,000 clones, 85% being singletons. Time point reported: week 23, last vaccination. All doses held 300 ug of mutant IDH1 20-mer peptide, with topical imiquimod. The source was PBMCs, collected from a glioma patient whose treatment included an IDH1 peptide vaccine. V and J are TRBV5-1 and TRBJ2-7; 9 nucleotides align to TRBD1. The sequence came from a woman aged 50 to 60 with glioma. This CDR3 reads CASSRGQGTYEQYF. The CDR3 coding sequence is TGCGCCAGCAGCAGGGGACAGGGAACCTACGAGCAGTACTTC.